This T cell receptor (beta chain) was retrieved from a study of regulatory T cells in long-lasting Graves disease. Study-level results: TCR diversity was lower in persistent Graves' patients than in newly diagnosed ones.

A note on this clonotype: Its antigen is undetermined.

Arm-PCR of CDR3 regions with iRepertoire HTBI primers generated TCR beta libraries. TCRdb itself ran the multiplex PCR reads through MiXCR, one entry per CDR3 protein. Here the sample spans around 460,000 distinct CDR3 sequences, about 20% being singletons. Noted time point: persistent/refractory GD, antithyroid drugs over 5 years with positive TRAb. The TCR library was prepared using RNA isolated from PBMCs. This TCR was sampled from a female donor with Graves disease. This specimen was peripheral blood mononuclear cells (PBMCs), taken when the disease was refractory, from a patient treated with antithyroid drugs.

The CDR3, as DNA: TGTGCCAGCAGTCTCCGGGTACTAGGCGGGGAGCTGTTTTTT. It translates to CASSLRVLGGELFF. The chain recombines TRBV27 with TRBJ2-2; D might be TRBD2 (5 bases). The ends were cut back, 5 bases at V and 7 bases at J, with 14 bases in the middle. The CDR3 sequence is 14 residues long. Germline CDR1 reads MNHEY; CDR2 reads SMNVEV (reference sequence).